The 10 T cell receptor beta chains below all came from one sample that was sequenced in a study of blood T cell repertoires in COVID-19. The assay was immunoSEQ multiplex PCR, and TCRdb's table has in-frame clones only and misses some. There are a few hundred thousand clones in the sample; around nine tenths occur only once, and around 8% lies in the top ten. The sequencing sample was made of PBMCs or T cells enriched from blood (not recorded which). Source of these receptors: a woman aged 60-70 years who had recovered from COVID-19.

Only one count was recorded for this clone. V usage is TRBV10-3 and J usage is TRBJ2-7, with D maybe TRBD1 (6 bases). Germline lookup yields CDR1 ENHRY and CDR2 SYGVKD. The CDR3 is 13 residues long. Trimming left V 4 bases short and J 6 bases short, with 13 bases between. The DNA for the CDR3 is TGTGCCATCAGTGGCGCACAGGGCGGCGAGCAGTACGTC. It specifies CAISGAQGGEQYV.

CDR3 bases: TGTGCCATCAGTGATGTAGAGGGAGGGGAGACCCAGTACTTC. This translates into CAISDVEGGETQYF. The chain carries TRBV10-3 and TRBJ2-5; TRBD2 aligns across 7 bases. V lost 3 bases to trimming and J lost 5 bases; unmatched junction nucleotides: 6. The CDR3 consists of 14 residues. Germline lookup yields CDR1 ENHRY and CDR2 SYGVKD.

The chain recombines TRBV5-1 with TRBJ1-1; 8 bases are shared with TRBD1. Germline lookup yields CDR1 SGHRS and CDR2 YFSETQ. The CDR3 extends over 16 amino acids. Trimming took 4 bases from V and 3 from J; bases not matched to a gene: 11. CDR3 sequence reads: CASSPWTGNVYTEAFF. The CDR3 coding sequence is TGCGCCAGCAGCCCATGGACAGGGAACGTGTACACTGAAGCTTTCTTT.

This chain joins TRBV19 and TRBJ2-6, with 7 positions matching TRBD1. Germline CDR1 and CDR2: LNHDA and SQIVND (reference sequence). Trimming cost V 5 bases and J 4 bases; bases outside gene matches: 11. This CDR3 is 17 amino acids long. The CDR3 bases are TGTGCCAGTAGTCGAGGACAGGCCCCCGGAGGGGCCAACGTCCTGACTTTC. Protein: CASSRGQAPGGANVLTF.

J is TRBJ1-1 and V is TRBV7-8, with D perhaps TRBD1 (5 bases). Per the germline V gene, CDR1 is SGHVS and CDR2 is FQNEAQ. The ends were cut back, 1 base at V and 7 bases at J, with 22 bases in the middle. The CDR3 loop spans 17 amino acids. The CDR3 region is CASSLGGSGGAMSEAFF. In nucleotides, the CDR3 is TGTGCCAGCAGCTTAGGGGGCTCGGGCGGGGCGATGAGTGAAGCTTTCTTT.

The rearrangement links TRBV5-5 to TRBJ2-7, with TRBD1 identical over 8 bases. The germline CDR1 and CDR2 sequences are SGHKS and YYEKEE (reference sequence). V shed 3 bases and J 1 base; nucleotides not matched to a gene: 3. This CDR3 is built from 14 residues. Written as DNA, the CDR3 is TGTGCCAGCAGCTGGAGACAGGGGTCCTACGAGCAGTACGTC. It is translated as CASSWRQGSYEQYV.

The chain links TRBV19 to TRBJ1-2; 8 bases agree with TRBD1. Unmatched junction bases numbered 12, after V lost 7 bases and J lost 5 bases. Germline CDR1 is LNHDA and CDR2 is SQIVND (reference sequence). The length of the CDR3 is 15 residues. In DNA, the CDR3 is TGTGCCAGTAAGGGGCCAGACAGGGGAACTTATGGCTACACCTTC. Protein product: CASKGPDRGTYGYTF.

This chain links TRBV10-3 with TRBJ1-2; D may be TRBD1 (6 bases). The CDR3 contains 13 residues. Germline V gives CDR1 ENHRY, CDR2 SYGVKD. The V end was cut by 6 bases, the J end by 8 bases, with 16 bases between. DNA of the CDR3: TGTGCCATCAGCCGGACCGGGGGGCAGGGCTACACCTTC. It encodes CAISRTGGQGYTF.

This chain uses TRBV9 with TRBJ1-2; possibly TRBD1 for D (5 bases). There are 14 residues in the CDR3. CDR1 is SGDLS and CDR2 is YYNGEE in the germline V gene. V lost 0 bases, J lost 8 bases, and 14 bases lay in between. The CDR3 region is CASSVEGNSGGYTF. The CDR3 DNA sequence: TGTGCCAGCAGCGTAGAGGGGAATAGTGGAGGCTACACCTTC.

This clone was seen only a few times. This sequence joins TRBV30 and TRBJ1-6; 9 bases map to TRBD1. V was clipped by 8 bases and J by 10 bases; unmatched bases: 6. There are 12 residues in the CDR3. Germline V lookup: CDR1 GTSNPN, CDR2 SVGIG (reference sequence). In DNA, the CDR3 is TGTGCCGCGGACAGGGGAGAATCACCCCTCCACTTT. Protein product: CAADRGESPLHF.